The present T cell receptor (beta chain) was sequenced within a study of cytomegalovirus exposure and HLA in healthy donors. 60 Vbeta and 13 Jbeta primers were used in PCR. The protocol was immunoSEQ multiplex PCR, while the TCRdb copy is restricted to in-frame clones and leaves out a portion. The repertoire consists of fewer than 250,000 clones, with about four fifths occurring once and the leading ten covering more than 1.5%. V dropped 1 base and J dropped 1; count of bases not matched to a gene: 3. Per germline, CDR1 SGHTS and CDR2 YDEGEE. The CDR3 has 15 amino acids. The V gene is TRBV5-8, the J gene TRBJ2-3, with TRBD1 matching 7 bases. The sequenced sample consisted of PBMCs. This sequence originates from a man in his late teens or twenties in good health and CMV-seronegative. The DNA for the CDR3 is TGTGCCAGCAGCTTGACAGGGGTCGGCACAGATACGCAGTATTTT. It encodes CASSLTGVGTDTQYF.